What follows are 13 T cell receptor beta chains derived from one specimen sequenced in a study of molecular identifiers for immune sequencing clone quantification (dated by TCRdb to the late 2010s). The library came from PCR. Sequencing took place on an Illumina HiSeq 4000. TCRdb reanalyzed the raw reads on its own, using fastp at Q25 for trimming and MiXCR for clone calling, and kept in-frame beta chains. Rows are combined by CDR3 protein, so each entry shows the most common genes and DNA. For this sample there are 13,000 or so distinct CDR3 sequences; roughly 18% appear just once. Of the sample, 1.4% to 1.5% falls within the top ten clones. The sample taken for sequencing was naive CD8+ T cells from blood, with Jurkat cell RNA spiked in. The intended sense of this specimen's cell subset or site label: FACS-sorted CD8+CD4-CCR7+CD45RA+ naive T cells. The receptors shown here come from a human donor in good health. Some libraries in this study had Jurkat cell RNA spiked in.

This clonotype was picked up a small number of times. A much larger clone sits a single nucleotide away, making a read error possible. The chain joins TRBV20-1 to TRBJ2-7, with TRBD2 identical over 8 bases. The V gene end was trimmed by 4 bases and the J gene end by 6 bases; junction bases not matched to a gene: 8. Germline assignment: CDR1 DFQATT and CDR2 SNEGSKA (reference sequence). This CDR3 is 13 amino acids long. The CDR3 here is CSAKSGSGFEQYF. The CDR3 coding sequence is TGCAGTGCTAAAAGCGGGAGTGGTTTCGAGCAGTACTTC.

This clonotype ranks as medium-sized. The chain joins TRBV27 to TRBJ1-5; perhaps TRBD1 as D (5 bases). The length of the CDR3 is 15 residues. Looked up from germline, CDR1 is MNHEY and CDR2 is SMNVEV (reference sequence). Trimming removed 0 bases from V and 3 bases from J, with 9 bases in between. The chain's CDR3 is CASSLSGLPNQPQHF. The DNA of the CDR3 is TGTGCCAGCAGTTTATCGGGACTTCCCAATCAGCCCCAGCATTTT.

Remarks on this clonotype: A read error may explain this, as a much larger clone is one base away. CDR3 sequence reads: CASSPTGGSTPGELFF. The DNA of the CDR3 is TGTGCCAGCAGTCCAACTGGCGGGAGTACCCCCGGGGAGCTGTTTTTT. The chain uses TRBV27 and TRBJ2-2; 7 bases agree with TRBD2. V lost 5 bases, J lost 6 bases, and 12 bases stayed unmatched. The CDR3 is 16 residues long. CDR1 is MNHEY, CDR2 SMNVEV, per germline (reference sequence).

This clonotype qualifies as medium-sized. The chain uses TRBV7-2 and TRBJ2-5, with D possibly matching TRBD1 (5 bases). V lost 4 bases and J lost 5, with 17 bases in between. The CDR3 sequence is 15 residues long. CDR1 and CDR2 from the germline V gene are SGHTA and FQGNSA. CDR3 nucleotides: TGTGCCAGCAGCTCCGGACACGATGATCGGGAGACCCAGTACTTC. This translates into CASSSGHDDRETQYF. Using reference TRBV7-2 and TRBJ2-5 for the parts outside the CDR3, the full variable domain is GAGVSQSPSNKVTEKGKDVELRCDPISGHTALYWYRQSLGQGLEFLIYFQGNSAPDKSGLPSDRFSAERTGGSVSTLTIQRTQQEDSAVYLCASSSGHDDRETQYFGPGTRLLVL.

With respect to this clonotype: This may arise from a read error, as a much more abundant clone is one base away. The rearrangement joins TRBV5-4 to TRBJ1-1, with D possibly matching TRBD1 (6 bases). CDR3 length: 14 amino acids. CDR1 and CDR2 (germline): SGHNT, YYREEE (reference sequence). CDR3 amino acids: CASCLGGASTEAFF. Here the CDR3 DNA reads TGTGCCAGCTGCTTGGGGGGGGCGAGTACTGAAGCTTTCTTT.

As regards this clonotype: A much larger clone lies one base from this, so it may be a read error. The V gene is TRBV3-1, the J gene TRBJ2-1; D remains unclear. Looked up from germline, CDR1 is LGHDT and CDR2 is YNNKEL (reference sequence). The CDR3 consists of 13 residues. The CDR3 DNA sequence: TGTGCCAGCAGCCAAGATTCGTCGGATGAGCAGTCCTTC. This codes for CASSQDSSDEQSF.

The chain has TRBV11-2 and TRBJ2-2; D gene ambiguous. The CDR3 is 11 residues long. Trimming took off 3 bases at V and 6 bases at J, with 2 bases between the two ends. From germline, CDR1 is SGHAT and CDR2 FQNNGV. Written as DNA, the CDR3 is TGTGCCAGCAGCTTCGCCGGGGAGCTGTTTTTT. Its translation: CASSFAGELFF.

This clonotype ranks as medium-sized (0.01 to 0.1%). The CDR3 loop is CSVEFIPETQYF. The CDR3 DNA is TGCAGCGTTGAATTTATCCCCGAGACCCAGTACTTC. This sequence joins TRBV29-1 and TRBJ2-5; D unresolved. Germline V gene lookup returns CDR1 SQVTM and CDR2 ANQGSEA. Deletions cut 2 bases from V and 5 bases from J, with 9 bases between. The length of the CDR3 is 12 residues.

Of note for this clonotype: Relative to the germline gene, one junction end is altered; a read error may explain this. V is TRBV4-1 and J is TRBJ2-7, with TRBD2 matching 9 bases. Germline V gene data show CDR1 as MGHRA and CDR2 as YSYEKL. The CDR3 extends over 13 amino acids. The CDR3 sequence: CASGQVSGGEQYF. CDR3 DNA: TGCGCCAGCGGCCAAGTGAGCGGGGGGGAGCAGTACTTC.

This clonotype is medium-sized within its sample. The genes are TRBV7-9 and TRBJ2-2; D is ambiguous. The V end lost 8 bases, the J end lost 0 bases, and 10 bases lay between the germline ends. The CDR3 has 14 amino acids. Looked up from germline, CDR1 is SEHNR and CDR2 is FQNEAQ (reference sequence). CDR3 region: CASLPGANTGELFF. CDR3 bases: TGTGCCAGCCTACCAGGCGCGAACACCGGGGAGCTGTTTTTT.

The V call is TRBV2, the J call TRBJ1-2; tentatively, D is TRBD1 (5 bases). V was clipped by 4 bases and J by 0 bases, with 15 bases between them. Germline-derived CDR1 and CDR2 are SNHLY and FYNNEI. The length of the CDR3 is 16 residues. The CDR3 reads CASSGADRSANYGYTF. The CDR3 DNA reads as TGTGCCAGCAGTGGAGCAGACAGATCTGCTAACTATGGCTACACCTTC. Supplemented by reference TRBV2 and TRBJ1-2, the full variable domain reads EPEVTQTPSHQVTQMGQEVILRCVPISNHLYFYWYRQILGQKVEFLVSFYNNEISEKSEIFDDQFSVERPDGSNFTLKIRSTKLEDSAMYFCASSGADRSANYGYTFGSGTRLTVV.

This chain joins TRBV7-9 and TRBJ2-1, with D perhaps TRBD2 (6 bases). V lost 5 bases and J lost 10, with 18 bases in between. The CDR3 spans 14 residues. CDR1 and CDR2 (germline): SEHNR, FQNEAQ (reference sequence). Written as DNA, the CDR3 is TGTGCCAGCAGCCCCTGGAGGGCCTTTACGGAGCAGTTCTTC. Encoded protein: CASSPWRAFTEQFF.

The table lists this clonotype with a few counts. The conserved phenylalanine or tryptophan is not found at the CDR3 terminus, so this likely reflects a read error. The V call is TRBV15, the J call TRBJ2-1; possible D gene TRBD1, 6 bases. V was trimmed by 2 bases and J by 5 bases, leaving 13 bases between them. This CDR3 spans 15 amino acids. The germline V gene has CDR1 LNHNV and CDR2 YYDKDF (reference sequence). CDR3 loop: CATSRPDRSHNEQFL. The CDR3 coding sequence is TGTGCCACCAGCAGACCTGACAGGTCCCACAATGAGCAGTTCCTC.